A single sample gave rise to the 13 T cell receptor beta chains below, sequenced in a study of blood T cell repertoires in COVID-19. Sequenced by immunoSEQ multiplex PCR; TCRdb stores in-frame clones only, minus some. Here the sample spans about 180,000 clones, approximately 83% being singletons. The sequenced sample was peripheral blood. All receptors come from a human donor with active or convalescent COVID-19. The donor label of this sample is uncertain.

The chain couples TRBV3-1 (or the pseudogene TRBV3-2) to TRBJ1-1; D is uncertain. This CDR3 has 11 residues. Per germline, CDR1 LGHDT and CDR2 YNNKEL (reference sequence). The V end lost 6 bases, the J end lost 5 bases, and 7 bases lay between the germline ends. The CDR3 is CASRRATEAFF. In nucleotides, the CDR3 is TGTGCCAGCAGGAGGGCTACTGAAGCTTTCTTT.

J is TRBJ2-2 and V is TRBV7-3, with 8 bases lining up with TRBD2. V shed 9 bases and J 4 bases; nucleotides not matched to a gene: 25. Per germline, CDR1 SGHTA and CDR2 FQGTGA. CDR3 size: 20 residues. For the CDR3, the DNA is TGTGCCAGAACTCCGTCGGGGGGGCAGGCAGCGGGAGAGGGCACCGGGGAGCTGTTTTTT. Translation: CARTPSGGQAAGEGTGELFF.

In nucleotides, the CDR3 is TGTGCCAGCAGTCCAGGGACAGACTATGGCTACACCTTC. This codes for CASSPGTDYGYTF. The chain carries TRBV28 and TRBJ1-2; 7 bases fit TRBD1. The germline gives CDR1 MDHEN, CDR2 SYDVKM. The CDR3 has 13 residues. J lost 3 bases, V lost 5 bases, and 3 bases had no gene match.

The rearrangement links TRBV23-1 to TRBJ2-1, with D possibly being TRBD1 (5 bases). TRBV23-1 is known as an ORF, though its function is uncertain. V shed 2 bases and J shed 7 bases, with 21 bases lying between them. CDR3 length: 17 residues. CDR3 sequence: CASSQKVGKGNTNEQFF. The DNA for the CDR3 is TGCGCCAGCAGTCAAAAAGTTGGAAAGGGGAATACGAATGAGCAGTTCTTC.

This rearrangement joins TRBV5-1 to TRBJ2-3; D unresolved. Germline V gene data show CDR1 as SGHRS and CDR2 as YFSETQ. Trimming shortened V by 7 bases and J by 0 bases, and 12 bases separated the two germline ends. CDR3 length: 14 residues. In DNA, the CDR3 is TGCGCCAGCGTGGCGGCGGAAAGCACAGATACGCAGTATTTT. Translated: CASVAAESTDTQYF.

This chain joins TRBV29-1 and TRBJ2-7, with TRBD2 matching 7 bases. This CDR3 comprises 14 residues. After removal of 2 bases from V and 0 bases from J, the junction contained 4 bases not matched to a gene. Germline V gene data show CDR1 as SQVTM and CDR2 as ANQGSEA. In nucleotides, the CDR3 is TGCAGCGTTGAACGGCGGGGGAACTCCTACGAGCAGTACTTC. This gives the protein CSVERRGNSYEQYF.

The genes are TRBV24-1 and TRBJ1-3; D not certain. The germline V and J ends were trimmed by 3 bases and 8 bases, with 7 bases remaining between them. CDR1 is KGHDR, CDR2 SFDVKD, per germline. The CDR3 length is 12 residues. In nucleotides, the CDR3 is TGTGCCACCAGTGATGAGGGATACACCATATATTTT. As protein: CATSDEGYTIYF.

The chain links TRBV29-1 to TRBJ1-1; 10 nucleotides match TRBD1. From germline, CDR1 is SQVTM and CDR2 ANQGSEA. The junction had 10 bases not matched to a gene; V was cut back by 8 bases and J by 1 base. This CDR3 comprises 15 residues. For the CDR3, the DNA is TGCAGCTCCCGACAGGGGGCCGTAGGGAACACTGAAGCTTTCTTT. Translating gives CSSRQGAVGNTEAFF.

The genes are TRBV6-2 or TRBV6-3 and TRBJ2-1; 8 bases agree with TRBD1. With V trimmed by 6 bases and J by 11 bases, 6 bases remained unmatched. CDR3 length: 12 amino acids. CDR1 and CDR2 from the germline V gene are MNHEY and SVGEGT. This CDR3 reads CASSPGQVKQFF. CDR3 DNA: TGTGCCAGCAGCCCGGGACAGGTGAAGCAGTTCTTC.

The chain combines TRBV6-2 or TRBV6-3 with TRBJ2-1, with unresolved D. There are 15 residues in the CDR3. Between the trimmed V and J ends, which lost 5 bases and 0 bases, there was a span of 11 bases. The germline V gene has CDR1 MNHEY and CDR2 SVGEGT. CDR3: CASSPTGSSYNEQFF. CDR3 DNA: TGTGCCAGCAGTCCGACTGGTAGCTCCTACAATGAGCAGTTCTTC.

This rearrangement joins TRBV29-1 to TRBJ1-2; D is possibly TRBD1 (5 bases). Germline V gene sequence: CDR1 SQVTM, CDR2 ANQGSEA. This CDR3 has 12 residues. V lost 3 bases and J 4 bases, leaving 9 bases between the germline ends. The CDR3 DNA sequence: TGCAGCGTTGATGACAGCCTCTATGGCTACACCTTC. Encoded protein: CSVDDSLYGYTF.

The chain employs TRBV10-2 and TRBJ2-7; 10 nucleotides agree with TRBD1. V was pared by 6 bases and J by 3 bases, with 17 bases of the junction left unmatched. Per germline, CDR1 WSHSY and CDR2 SAAADI. The CDR3 consists of 18 residues. CDR3 DNA sequence: TGCGCCAGCAGCCGGGCCCTGGGACAGGGGTATTCCCACTACGAGCAGTACTTC. It yields the protein CASSRALGQGYSHYEQYF.

The rearrangement links TRBV5-1 to TRBJ2-3, with D perhaps TRBD1 (6 bases). This CDR3 contains 14 residues. Germline CDR1 reads SGHRS; CDR2 reads YFSETQ. V was shortened by 0 bases and J by 4 bases, with 9 bases between the two germline ends. As DNA, the CDR3 is TGCGCCAGCAGCTTGGGAACAGGGTCAGATACGCAGTATTTT. Its translation is CASSLGTGSDTQYF.